This T cell receptor beta chain was sequenced in a study of immune heterogeneity within non-small cell lung tumors. Study-level results: Recurrence of identical dominant CDR3 beta clonotypes was observed across tumor sites within a patient, alongside site-unique high-frequency clones.

Using 32 V and 13 J primers, multiplex PCR amplified TCR beta CDR3. MiXCR, applied by TCRdb to the multiplex PCR reads, yields one record per CDR3 protein. The sample includes around 16,000 distinct CDR3 sequences, approximately 30% of them seen just once. Template material comprised bulk tumor genomic DNA at roughly 600 ng per sample. Several biopsies were spaced far apart within each primary tumor and obtained as surgery took place. Curative surgery was performed on patients who had untreated, newly diagnosed non-small cell lung cancer. This clonotype is labeled medium-sized. What it binds is not known. V dropped 5 bases and J dropped 1 base, with 15 bases sitting between them. The CDR3 totals 14 residues. The germline CDR1 and CDR2 sequences are DFQATT and SNEGSKA (reference sequence).

This chain links TRBV20-1 with TRBJ2-7, with D perhaps TRBD1 or TRBD2 (5 bases each). The sequenced material came from lung tumor tissue. This receptor was obtained from a man in his forties or fifties with non-small cell lung cancer. The CDR3 protein is CSASTGTASYEQYF. DNA of the CDR3: TGCAGTGCTTCTACCGGGACGGCATCCTACGAGCAGTACTTC.